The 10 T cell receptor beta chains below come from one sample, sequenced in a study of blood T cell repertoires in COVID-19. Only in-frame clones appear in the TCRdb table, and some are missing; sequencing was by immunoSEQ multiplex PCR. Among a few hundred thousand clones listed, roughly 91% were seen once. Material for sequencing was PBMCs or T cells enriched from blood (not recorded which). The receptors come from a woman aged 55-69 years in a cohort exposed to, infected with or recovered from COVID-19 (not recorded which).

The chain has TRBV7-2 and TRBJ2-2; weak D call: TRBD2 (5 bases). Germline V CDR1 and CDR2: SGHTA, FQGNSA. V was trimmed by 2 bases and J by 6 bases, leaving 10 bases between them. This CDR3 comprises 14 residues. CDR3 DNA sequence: TGTGCCAGCAGCTTAATGGGGAGCCCCGGGGAGCTGTTTTTT. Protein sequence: CASSLMGSPGELFF.

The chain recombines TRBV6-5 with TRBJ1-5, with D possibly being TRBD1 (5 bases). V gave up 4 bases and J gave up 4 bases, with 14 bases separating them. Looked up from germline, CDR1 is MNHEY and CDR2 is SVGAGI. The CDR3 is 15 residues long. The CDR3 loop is CASSSQGLGNQPQHF. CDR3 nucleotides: TGTGCCAGCAGTTCCCAGGGTTTGGGGAATCAGCCCCAGCATTTT.

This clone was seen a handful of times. The CDR3, as DNA: TGTGCCAGCAGGCAAGGGGGGGCGAACACCGGGGAGCTGTTTTTT. Its translation: CASRQGGANTGELFF. V and J are TRBV11-3 and TRBJ2-2; D might be TRBD2 (7 bases). The CDR3 spans 15 residues. Germline V gene data show CDR1 as SGHNT and CDR2 as YENEEA. The V and J ends lost 6 bases and 0 bases respectively, with 11 bases between them. The full variable domain, with the rest looked up from reference TRBV11-3 and TRBJ2-2, is EAGVVQSPRYKIIEKKQPVAFWCNPISGHNTLYWYLQNLGQGPELLIRYENEEAVDDSQLPKDRFSAERLKGVDSTLKIQPAELGDSAVYLCASRQGGANTGELFFGEGSRLTVL.

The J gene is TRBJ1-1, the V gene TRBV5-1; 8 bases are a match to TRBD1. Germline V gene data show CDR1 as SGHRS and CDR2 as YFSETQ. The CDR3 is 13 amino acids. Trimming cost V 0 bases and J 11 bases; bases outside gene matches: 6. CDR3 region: CASSLEQGVRAFF. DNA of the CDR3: TGCGCCAGCAGCTTGGAACAGGGGGTGAGGGCTTTCTTT. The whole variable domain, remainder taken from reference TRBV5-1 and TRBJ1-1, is KAGVTQTPRYLIKTRGQQVTLSCSPISGHRSVSWYQQTPGQGLQFLFEYFSETQRNKGNFPGRFSGRQFSNSRSEMNVSTLELGDSALYLCASSLEQGVRAFFGQGTRLTVV.

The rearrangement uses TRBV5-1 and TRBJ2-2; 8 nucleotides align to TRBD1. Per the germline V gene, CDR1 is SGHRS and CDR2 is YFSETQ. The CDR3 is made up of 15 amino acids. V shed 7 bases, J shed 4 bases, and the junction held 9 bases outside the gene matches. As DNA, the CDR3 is TGCGCCAGCGGCCACAGGGGGTTTAGCACCGGGGAGCTGTTTTTT. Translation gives CASGHRGFSTGELFF.

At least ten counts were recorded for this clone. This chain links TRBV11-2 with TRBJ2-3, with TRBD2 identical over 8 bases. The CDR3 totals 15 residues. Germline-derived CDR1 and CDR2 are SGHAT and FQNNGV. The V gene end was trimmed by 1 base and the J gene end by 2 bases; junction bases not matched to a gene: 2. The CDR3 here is CASSLVAGFTDTQYF. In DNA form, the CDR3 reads TGTGCCAGCAGCTTAGTAGCGGGGTTCACAGATACGCAGTATTTT.

In DNA, the CDR3 is TGTGCTAGTGGTTTGATGCCAGGGGGAGTTCAGTACTTC. Protein product: CASGLMPGGVQYF. The chain links TRBV12-5 to TRBJ2-7; 7 nucleotides match TRBD1. V gave up 2 bases and J gave up 10 bases; unmatched junction bases: 8. This CDR3 comprises 13 residues. CDR1 and CDR2 from the germline V gene are LGHNT and FRNRAP.

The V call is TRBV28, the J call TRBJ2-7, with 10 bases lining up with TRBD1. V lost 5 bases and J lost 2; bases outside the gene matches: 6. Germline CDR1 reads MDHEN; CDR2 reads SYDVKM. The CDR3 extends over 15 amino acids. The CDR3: CASSGGGQGTYEQYF. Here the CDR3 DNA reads TGTGCCAGCAGTGGAGGGGGACAGGGGACCTACGAGCAGTACTTC.

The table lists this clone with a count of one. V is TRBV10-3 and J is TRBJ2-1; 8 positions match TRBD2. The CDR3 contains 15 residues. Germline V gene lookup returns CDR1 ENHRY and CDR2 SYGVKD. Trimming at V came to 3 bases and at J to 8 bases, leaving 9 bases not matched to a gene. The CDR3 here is CAISDSREAGDEQFF. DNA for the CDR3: TGTGCCATCAGTGACTCGCGGGAGGCCGGGGATGAGCAGTTCTTC.

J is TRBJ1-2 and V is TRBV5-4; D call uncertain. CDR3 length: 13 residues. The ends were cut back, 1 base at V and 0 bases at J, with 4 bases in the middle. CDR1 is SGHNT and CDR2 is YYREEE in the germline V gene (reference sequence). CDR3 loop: CASSLSSNYGYTF. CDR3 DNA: TGTGCCAGCAGCTTGTCCTCTAACTATGGCTACACCTTC.